What follows is one T cell receptor beta chain and its context. This specimen belongs to a study of cytomegalovirus exposure and HLA in healthy donors. CDR1 is SGHRS and CDR2 is YFSETQ in the germline V gene. The V and J ends lost 0 bases and 1 base respectively, with 10 bases between them. The CDR3 consists of 15 residues. The donors, nominally healthy at sampling, likely had unrecorded immune exposures. The PCR made use of 60 Vbeta and 13 Jbeta primers. Original processing notes: Approximately 87 million unique TCR beta chains, some 9.9 million shared, were counted in a later analysis. Produced via immunoSEQ multiplex PCR; TCRdb's table is partial and in-frame only. V and J calls and clone size are given by that table; D and trimming were obtained from the DNA. The table shows 90,000 to 110,000 clones, with approximately 81% occurring only once.

The sequence was obtained from a woman in her thirties in good health and CMV-seronegative. The chain is built from TRBV5-1 and TRBJ1-1; D gene unclear. The sample was PBMCs. The CDR3 DNA sequence: TGCGCCAGCAGCTTGGAGACATCCGAGAACACTGAAGCTTTCTTT. Protein sequence: CASSLETSENTEAFF.